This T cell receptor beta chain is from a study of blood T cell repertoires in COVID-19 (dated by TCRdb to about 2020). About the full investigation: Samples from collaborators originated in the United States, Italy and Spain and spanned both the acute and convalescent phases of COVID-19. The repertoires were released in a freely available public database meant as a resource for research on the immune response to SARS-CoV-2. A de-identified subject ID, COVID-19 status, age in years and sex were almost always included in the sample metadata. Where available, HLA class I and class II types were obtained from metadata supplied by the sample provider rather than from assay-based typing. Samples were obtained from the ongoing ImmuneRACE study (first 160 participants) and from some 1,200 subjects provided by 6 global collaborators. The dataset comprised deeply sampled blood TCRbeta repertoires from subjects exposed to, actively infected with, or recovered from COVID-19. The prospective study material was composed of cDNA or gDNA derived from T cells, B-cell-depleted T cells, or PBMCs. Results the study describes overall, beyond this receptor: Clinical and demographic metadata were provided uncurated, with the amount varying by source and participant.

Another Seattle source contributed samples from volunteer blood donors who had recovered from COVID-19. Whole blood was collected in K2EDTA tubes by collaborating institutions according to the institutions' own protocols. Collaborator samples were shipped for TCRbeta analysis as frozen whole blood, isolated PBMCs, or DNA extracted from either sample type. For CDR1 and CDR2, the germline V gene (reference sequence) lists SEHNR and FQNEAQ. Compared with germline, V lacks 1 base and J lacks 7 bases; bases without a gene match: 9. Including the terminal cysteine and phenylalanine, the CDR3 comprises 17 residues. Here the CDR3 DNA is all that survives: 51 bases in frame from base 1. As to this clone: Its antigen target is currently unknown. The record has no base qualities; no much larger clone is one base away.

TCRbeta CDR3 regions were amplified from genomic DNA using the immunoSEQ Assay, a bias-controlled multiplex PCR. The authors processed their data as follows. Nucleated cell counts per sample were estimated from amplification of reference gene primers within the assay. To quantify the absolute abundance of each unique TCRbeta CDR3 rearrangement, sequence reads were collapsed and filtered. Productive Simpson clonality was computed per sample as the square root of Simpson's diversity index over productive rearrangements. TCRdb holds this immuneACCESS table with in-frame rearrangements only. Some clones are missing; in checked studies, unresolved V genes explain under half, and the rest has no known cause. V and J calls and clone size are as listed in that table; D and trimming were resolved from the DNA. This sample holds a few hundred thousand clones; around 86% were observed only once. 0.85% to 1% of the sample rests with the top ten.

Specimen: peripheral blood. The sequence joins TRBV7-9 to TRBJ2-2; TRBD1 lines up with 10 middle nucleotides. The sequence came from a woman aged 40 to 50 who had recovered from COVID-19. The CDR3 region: CASSLVGTGATDGELFF. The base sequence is TGTGCCAGCAGCTTAGTAGGGACAGGGGCGACGGACGGGGAGCTGTTTTTT.